Shown below are 22 T cell receptor beta chains from a single sample sequenced in a study of blood T cell repertoires in COVID-19. Measured with immunoSEQ multiplex PCR; TCRdb has only the in-frame clones, and not every one. This table holds about 56,000 clones, about 85% found once. Source material: peripheral blood. The receptors were sampled from a woman over 75 with acute or convalescent COVID-19.

The chain is built from TRBV9 and TRBJ2-5, with TRBD2 identical over 7 bases. Trimming cost V 1 base and J 2 bases; bases outside gene matches: 5. The germline CDR1 and CDR2 sequences are SGDLS and YYNGEE. There are 15 residues in the CDR3. The chain's CDR3 is CASSVLGGPQETQYF. CDR3 coding DNA: TGTGCCAGCAGCGTACTGGGAGGGCCACAAGAGACCCAGTACTTC.

The chain links TRBV12-3 or TRBV12-4 to TRBJ1-2; tentative D call: TRBD1 (6 bases). Trimming stripped 6 bases from V and 6 bases from J, with 14 bases between. The CDR3 is 13 residues long. The CDR3 reads CASRATGKDGYTF. As DNA, the CDR3 is TGTGCCAGCAGGGCTACAGGGAAGGATGGCTACACCTTC.

The chain recombines TRBV7-6 with TRBJ2-2; possibly TRBD2 for D (6 bases). Trimming removed 3 bases from V and 4 bases from J, with 15 bases in between. This CDR3 has 16 residues. CDR1 and CDR2 from the germline V gene are SGHVS and FNYEAQ. CDR3 sequence: CASSLNPDGGTGELFF. The CDR3 DNA follows: TGTGCCAGCAGCTTGAATCCTGACGGGGGCACCGGGGAGCTGTTTTTT.

The V call is TRBV9, the J call TRBJ2-5; weak D call: TRBD2 (5 bases). The CDR3 loop spans 16 amino acids. V lost 3 bases and J 1 base, leaving 16 bases between the germline ends. Germline V gene data show CDR1 as SGDLS and CDR2 as YYNGEE. Written as DNA, the CDR3 is TGTGCCAGCAGCGCATCCACTAGAACTAGCCAAGAGACCCAGTACTTC. The encoded protein is CASSASTRTSQETQYF.

The chain carries TRBV5-4 and TRBJ2-1; 11 bases line up with TRBD1. Germline V CDR1 and CDR2: SGHNT, YYREEE (reference sequence). The CDR3 is 16 amino acids. Trimming cost V 4 bases and J 5 bases; bases outside gene matches: 8. As DNA, the CDR3 is TGTGCCAGCAGCCCGCCGGACAGGGGGCCCAACAATGAGCAGTTCTTC. Translated: CASSPPDRGPNNEQFF.

V usage is TRBV18 and J usage is TRBJ2-2; 7 bases match TRBD1. Germline-derived CDR1 and CDR2 are KGHSH and LQKENI. V shed 5 bases, J shed 4 bases, and the junction held 7 bases outside the gene matches. This CDR3 spans 15 amino acids. CDR3 protein: CASSSRQGGTGELFF. CDR3 nucleotide sequence: TGTGCCAGCTCATCCCGACAGGGCGGCACCGGGGAGCTGTTTTTT.

The chain joins TRBV19 to TRBJ2-7, with D possibly being TRBD1 (6 bases). Germline CDR1 is LNHDA and CDR2 is SQIVND (reference sequence). The CDR3 loop spans 13 amino acids. The V end was cut by 8 bases, the J end by 4 bases, with 15 bases between. The CDR3 DNA sequence: TGTGCCAGTGCCGTGGGCAGGGGATACGAGCAGTACTTC. This codes for CASAVGRGYEQYF.

This chain connects TRBV21-1 to TRBJ1-5. TRBV21-1 is assigned pseudogene status. The CDR3 totals 14 residues. CDR3 DNA sequence: TGTGCCAGCAGCAATGGAGGGCGCAATCAGCCCCAGCATTTT. Translating gives CASSNGGRNQPQHF.

The genes are TRBV3-1 (or the pseudogene TRBV3-2) and TRBJ1-5, with D perhaps matching TRBD1 (5 bases). The length of the CDR3 is 15 residues. The V end lost 3 bases, the J end lost 3 bases, and 12 bases lay between the germline ends. CDR1 and CDR2 (germline): LGHDT, YNNKEL (reference sequence). This CDR3 is CASSQAGGDNQPQHF. CDR3 in DNA: TGTGCCAGCAGCCAGGCGGGGGGGGACAATCAGCCCCAGCATTTT.

The V gene is TRBV6-6, the J gene TRBJ1-2; D call uncertain. The CDR3 is 15 residues long. CDR1 and CDR2 (germline): MNHNY, SVGAGI (reference sequence). V lost 6 bases and J 4 bases, leaving 18 bases between the germline ends. CDR3 DNA: TGTGCCAGCAGAACCCACGTGGGAGGGCCCTATGGCTACACCTTC. This translates into CASRTHVGGPYGYTF.

The J gene is TRBJ2-4, the V gene TRBV19; a weak D match, TRBD1 (6 bases). This CDR3 contains 16 residues. V dropped 5 bases and J dropped 0 bases, with 14 bases sitting between them. Looked up from germline, CDR1 is LNHDA and CDR2 is SQIVND (reference sequence). This CDR3 is CASSAGTQLAKNIQYF. CDR3 DNA: TGTGCCAGTAGTGCCGGGACACAATTAGCCAAAAACATTCAGTACTTC.

This clone was observed once. V and J are TRBV4-1 and TRBJ1-6; tentative D call: TRBD1 (6 bases). Trimming left V 3 bases short and J 0 bases short, with 18 bases between. The CDR3 loop spans 19 amino acids. Germline V gene lookup returns CDR1 MGHRA and CDR2 YSYEKL. Written as DNA, the CDR3 is TGCGCCAGCAGCCAGGGGGGGGCCGGTGGAAGCTCCTATAATTCACCCCTCCACTTT. Translation: CASSQGGAGGSSYNSPLHF.

This rearrangement joins TRBV4-1 to TRBJ1-5; D possibly corresponds to TRBD1 (5 bases). The ends were cut back, 0 bases at V and 5 bases at J, with 14 bases in the middle. The CDR3 spans 16 residues. Germline lookup yields CDR1 MGHRA and CDR2 YSYEKL. The CDR3 bases are TGCGCCAGCAGCCAAGATGGCAGTGAAGGGGATCAGCCCCAGCATTTT. The encoded protein is CASSQDGSEGDQPQHF.

By share, this clone ranks as large. This chain uses TRBV5-6 with TRBJ2-3; 9 bases match TRBD1. The trim removed 2 bases at V and 3 bases at J, leaving 10 bases unmatched. Germline V lookup: CDR1 SGHDT, CDR2 YYEEEE. The CDR3 is 17 residues long. CDR3 coding DNA: TGTGCCAGCAGCTTATTGACAGGGGGGGAATGGACAGATACGCAGTATTTT. Translated: CASSLLTGGEWTDTQYF.

V is TRBV12-3 or TRBV12-4 and J is TRBJ1-6; 9 nucleotides agree with TRBD1. The CDR3 length is 13 residues. V dropped 7 bases and J dropped 7; count of bases not matched to a gene: 2. Written as DNA, the CDR3 is TGTGCCAGCACCGGGACAGGGAATTCACCCCTCCACTTT. This encodes CASTGTGNSPLHF.

The gene calls are TRBV6-5 and TRBJ2-5; 7 bases fit TRBD1. There are 14 residues in the CDR3. From germline, CDR1 is MNHEY and CDR2 SVGAGI. V shed 6 bases and J 1 base; nucleotides not matched to a gene: 5. CDR3 region: CASRRGTAQETQYF. CDR3 nucleotide sequence: TGTGCCAGCAGAAGAGGGACAGCCCAAGAGACCCAGTACTTC.

The rearrangement uses TRBV24-1 and TRBJ2-3; D possibly corresponds to TRBD2 (5 bases). There are 14 residues in the CDR3. The germline V gene has CDR1 KGHDR and CDR2 SFDVKD. V shed 5 bases and J shed 5 bases, with 13 bases lying between them. The CDR3 here is CATSGASFLDTQYF. CDR3 bases: TGTGCCACCAGTGGGGCTAGCTTCTTAGATACGCAGTATTTT.

The chain carries TRBV4-1 and TRBJ1-2; 11 positions agree with TRBD1. CDR3 length: 18 amino acids. Germline lookup yields CDR1 MGHRA and CDR2 YSYEKL. V gave up 2 bases and J gave up 1 base; unmatched junction bases: 9. Written as DNA, the CDR3 is TGCGCCAGCAGCCAAATACCGGGACAGGGGGGAATTAACTATGGCTACACCTTC. It is translated as CASSQIPGQGGINYGYTF.

This chain joins TRBV5-1 and TRBJ2-3; D is uncertain. This CDR3 has 14 residues. The germline CDR1 and CDR2 sequences are SGHRS and YFSETQ. V lost 0 bases, J lost 3 bases, and 8 bases lay in between. CDR3 protein: CASSLAVPTDTQYF. In DNA, the CDR3 is TGCGCCAGCAGCTTGGCGGTCCCGACAGATACGCAGTATTTT.

The chain uses TRBV6-4 and TRBJ1-2, with 11 bases aligning to TRBD1. Germline V CDR1 and CDR2: MRHNA, SNTAGT. Unmatched junction bases numbered 1, after V lost 6 bases and J lost 4 bases. The CDR3 consists of 13 residues. The CDR3 DNA reads TGTGCCAGCAGGGGACAGGGGGGCTATGGCTACACCTTC. This sequence encodes CASRGQGGYGYTF.

J is TRBJ1-6 and V is TRBV19; 7 bases align to TRBD1. Germline CDR1 and CDR2: LNHDA and SQIVND (reference sequence). The CDR3 consists of 14 residues. Trimming cost V 8 bases and J 10 bases; bases outside gene matches: 11. The CDR3 is CASATGTAGSPLHF. The DNA of the CDR3 is TGTGCCAGTGCAACCGGGACAGCAGGGTCACCCCTCCACTTT.

The chain carries TRBV5-5 and TRBJ2-3; D not certain. V gave up 0 bases and J gave up 0 bases, with 5 bases separating them. The CDR3 is 14 residues long. From germline, CDR1 is SGHKS and CDR2 YYEKEE (reference sequence). The CDR3 sequence is CASSLGRSTDTQYF. DNA of the CDR3: TGTGCCAGCAGCTTGGGCAGGAGCACAGATACGCAGTATTTT.